These 21 T cell receptor beta chains were all obtained from the same sample, sequenced in a study of cytomegalovirus exposure and HLA in healthy donors. The PCR used 60 Vbeta and 13 Jbeta primers. Profiling relied on immunoSEQ multiplex PCR, and the TCRdb table lists in-frame clones only, not all of them. Counted here are roughly 100,000 clones, under 85% occurring once; the ten biggest clones make up over 2%. The sequenced material came from PBMCs. The receptors originated from a man between 25 and 39 years old in good health and CMV-seronegative.

V gene TRBV28 combines with J gene TRBJ1-2, with TRBD1 matching 8 bases. This CDR3 region has 14 residues. V lost 6 bases and J lost 8; bases outside the gene matches: 11. The V gene's germline CDR1 is MDHEN and CDR2 SYDVKM. CDR3 sequence (DNA): TGTGCCAGCAGCTCCGGGACAGGCGTGTTAGGCTACACCTTC. This sequence encodes CASSSGTGVLGYTF.

The chain employs TRBV6-5 and TRBJ1-6; 10 bases match TRBD1. Germline V gives CDR1 MNHEY, CDR2 SVGAGI. V lost 5 bases to trimming and J lost 11 bases; unmatched junction nucleotides: 6. The CDR3 loop spans 14 amino acids. DNA for the CDR3: TGTGCCAGCAGTGGGGACAGGGGCAGGCCACCCCTCCACTTT. It yields the protein CASSGDRGRPPLHF.

The J gene is TRBJ2-3, the V gene TRBV5-1; D is undetermined. The V and J ends lost 0 bases and 6 bases respectively, with 8 bases between them. There are 13 residues in the CDR3. Germline assignment: CDR1 SGHRS and CDR2 YFSETQ. CDR3 region: CASSLGEWDTQYF. The CDR3 DNA follows: TGCGCCAGCAGCTTGGGAGAGTGGGATACGCAGTATTTT.

As concerns this clone: The germline gene is not matched at one end of the junction; a read error may be the cause. V is TRBV23-1 and J is TRBJ1-5, with D unresolved. TRBV23-1 is given ORF status, its function remaining uncertain. CDR3 length equals 14 residues. CDR3 DNA: TGCGCCAGCAGCCCGAGGCCCGGCAAGCAGCCCCAGCATTTT. Encoded protein: CASSPRPGKQPQHF.

The chain is built from TRBV5-1 and TRBJ2-7; 10 bases are shared with TRBD2. The J segment lost 1 base and the V segment lost 1 base, leaving 5 bases of the junction unmatched. CDR1 and CDR2 (germline): SGHRS, YFSETQ. The CDR3 spans 16 residues. In DNA form, the CDR3 reads TGCGCCAGCAGCTTGTCTGATAGCGGGAGGTCCTACGAGCAGTACTTC. Protein sequence: CASSLSDSGRSYEQYF.

V and J are TRBV19 and TRBJ1-6; 8 nucleotides match TRBD1. There are 14 residues in the CDR3. Germline trimming cut 7 bases from V and 10 bases from J; bases unmatched to any gene: 9. CDR1 and CDR2 (germline): LNHDA, SQIVND (reference sequence). CDR3 sequence: CASTTGQGGSPLHF. The CDR3 nucleotides are TGTGCCAGTACCACCGGACAGGGAGGCTCACCCCTCCACTTT.

This chain connects TRBV7-2 to TRBJ2-1; D is undetermined. V was shortened by 2 bases and J by 3 bases, with 11 bases between the two germline ends. This CDR3 has 15 residues. From germline, CDR1 is SGHTA and CDR2 FQGNSA. Here the CDR3 DNA reads TGTGCCAGCAGCTTAACGGCTAGAAGCTACAATGAGCAGTTCTTC. This codes for CASSLTARSYNEQFF.

This clone came up a few times. The chain recombines TRBV2 with TRBJ2-7; 9 bases line up with TRBD1. CDR1 is SNHLY and CDR2 is FYNNEI in the germline V gene. The CDR3 runs 15 residues. V gave up 7 bases and J gave up 3 bases; unmatched junction bases: 10. CDR3 protein: CASTQGRTGDYEQYF. DNA of the CDR3: TGTGCCAGCACCCAGGGCAGGACAGGGGACTACGAGCAGTACTTC.

The rearrangement joins TRBV19 to TRBJ1-2; D remains unclear. Germline V gene data show CDR1 as LNHDA and CDR2 as SQIVND (reference sequence). The V end was cut by 0 bases, the J end by 4 bases, with 12 bases between. There are 15 residues in the CDR3. Here the CDR3 reads CASSIETGLAYGYTF. CDR3 DNA: TGTGCCAGTAGTATAGAGACGGGGTTAGCCTATGGCTACACCTTC.

In its sample, this clone was seen once. The chain carries TRBV19 and TRBJ2-5; a possible D gene is TRBD2 (5 bases). This CDR3 region has 15 residues. Between the trimmed V and J ends, which lost 2 bases and 5 bases, there was a span of 15 bases. Germline V gives CDR1 LNHDA, CDR2 SQIVND (reference sequence). CDR3 region: CASSISYKAGETQYF. The CDR3 bases are TGTGCCAGTAGTATAAGCTACAAGGCGGGCGAGACCCAGTACTTC.

This clone was detected only once. CDR3 in amino acids: CASSIARGMFFYEQYF. The CDR3 nucleotides are TGTGCCAGCAGCATAGCCAGGGGGATGTTCTTCTACGAGCAGTACTTC. The chain links TRBV28 to TRBJ2-7; 7 nucleotides align to TRBD1. CDR3 size: 16 residues. Trimming cost V 6 bases and J 3 bases; bases outside gene matches: 14. Germline CDR1 MDHEN, CDR2 SYDVKM.

The V and J genes are TRBV5-1 and TRBJ1-1; 10 bases are shared with TRBD1. There are 16 residues in the CDR3. Trimming removed 0 bases from V and 0 bases from J; junction bases left unmatched: 2. The germline V gene has CDR1 SGHRS and CDR2 YFSETQ. The CDR3 spells CASSLVGTGVNTEAFF. DNA of the CDR3: TGCGCCAGCAGCTTGGTAGGGACAGGGGTGAACACTGAAGCTTTCTTT.

This chain uses TRBV18 with TRBJ2-5; 7 nucleotides align to TRBD1. The CDR3 totals 14 residues. Germline V gene data show CDR1 as KGHSH and CDR2 as LQKENI. V trimming: 2 bases; J trimming: 2 bases; junction bases outside the gene matches: 2. The CDR3 DNA follows: TGTGCCAGCTCACCAGGGACAGCTCAAGAGACCCAGTACTTC. Residues: CASSPGTAQETQYF.

The rearrangement joins TRBV5-6 to TRBJ2-7, with 11 nucleotides matching TRBD2. V lost 4 bases, J lost 6 bases, and 3 bases stayed unmatched. CDR3 length: 13 residues. Germline V lookup: CDR1 SGHDT, CDR2 YYEEEE. The CDR3 region is CASSPLAGGEQYF. The CDR3 DNA reads as TGTGCCAGCAGCCCCCTAGCGGGGGGCGAGCAGTACTTC.

The chain recombines TRBV4-1 with TRBJ1-6; D call uncertain. This CDR3 comprises 14 residues. Germline CDR1 and CDR2: MGHRA and YSYEKL. V was shortened by 0 bases and J by 5 bases, with 5 bases between the two germline ends. The CDR3 nucleotides read TGCGCCAGCAGCCAAGATCGTCATAATTCACCCCTCCACTTT. It codes for CASSQDRHNSPLHF.

The chain employs TRBV19 and TRBJ1-4, with a weak D call TRBD1 (5 bases). This CDR3 contains 14 residues. CDR1 is LNHDA, CDR2 SQIVND, per germline (reference sequence). V gave up 5 bases and J gave up 7 bases, with 14 bases separating them. The CDR3 reads CASSDPGRGEKLFF. The CDR3 DNA reads TGTGCCAGTAGTGACCCAGGGCGGGGTGAAAAACTGTTTTTT.

This sequence joins TRBV5-4 and TRBJ1-1; D is perhaps TRBD1 (6 bases). The CDR3 contains 17 residues. Trimming took off 4 bases at V and 6 bases at J, with 25 bases between the two ends. Germline V gives CDR1 SGHNT, CDR2 YYREEE (reference sequence). The CDR3 region is CASSARWDTGGGAEAFF. CDR3 nucleotides: TGTGCCAGCAGCGCGCGGTGGGACACGGGAGGGGGTGCTGAAGCTTTCTTT.

This chain links TRBV5-1 with TRBJ2-7, with TRBD2 identical over 14 bases. Trimming removed 3 bases from V and 2 bases from J; junction bases left unmatched: 4. From germline, CDR1 is SGHRS and CDR2 YFSETQ. CDR3 length: 16 amino acids. The CDR3 is CASSSGTSGRPYEQYF. The CDR3 DNA follows: TGCGCCAGCAGCTCCGGGACTAGCGGGAGACCCTACGAGCAGTACTTC.

The V and J genes are TRBV28 and TRBJ2-7; 8 nucleotides line up with TRBD2. The CDR3 runs to 14 residues. The V segment lost 7 bases and the J segment 0 bases; nucleotides outside the gene matches: 5. The germline V gene encodes CDR1 MDHEN and CDR2 SYDVKM. CDR3 amino acids: CASTGGVLSYEQYF. CDR3 bases: TGTGCCAGCACGGGAGGGGTCCTCTCCTACGAGCAGTACTTC.

This chain connects TRBV11-2 to TRBJ1-5; 10 bases fit TRBD1. The CDR3 is 15 amino acids. With 4 bases clipped from V and 7 bases from J, the junction kept 7 bases outside the gene matches. Germline lookup yields CDR1 SGHAT and CDR2 FQNNGV. CDR3 nucleotides: TGTGCCAGCAGCTGGTCCGGGACAGGGGTACAGCCCCAGCATTTT. This encodes CASSWSGTGVQPQHF.

The chain combines TRBV5-1 with TRBJ2-5, with 7 bases fitting TRBD1. The V segment lost 0 bases and the J segment 4 bases; nucleotides outside the gene matches: 9. Per germline, CDR1 SGHRS and CDR2 YFSETQ. CDR3 length equals 16 residues. The CDR3 nucleotides read TGCGCCAGCAGCTTGGGCGAAGAGGGGGCCGGAGAGACCCAGTACTTC. Protein sequence: CASSLGEEGAGETQYF.